These 2 T cell receptor beta chains originate from one sample sequenced in a study of blood T cell repertoires in COVID-19. TCRdb keeps only in-frame clones here, not all; method: immunoSEQ multiplex PCR. The sample has 90,000 or so clones; 86% are singletons. The specimen sequenced was peripheral blood. All receptors come from a man in his fifties with active COVID-19.

The gene calls are TRBV7-3 and TRBJ2-1; possibly TRBD1 for D (5 bases). Germline CDR1 is SGHTA and CDR2 is FQGTGA. The CDR3 contains 14 residues. V was cut by 5 bases and J by 6 bases, with 14 bases left in between. The CDR3 DNA follows: TGTGCCAGCAGCCCACAAGGCAGGGCCAATGAGCAGTTCTTC. This encodes CASSPQGRANEQFF.

V is TRBV30 and J is TRBJ1-3; no definite D call. The length of the CDR3 is 14 residues. The V end was cut by 2 bases, the J end by 4 bases, with 12 bases between. From germline, CDR1 is GTSNPN and CDR2 SVGIG (reference sequence). CDR3: CAWSRSGIGNTIYF. The CDR3 DNA reads as TGTGCCTGGAGTAGGTCGGGAATCGGAAACACCATATATTTT.